These 25 T cell receptor beta chains came from one sample sequenced in a study of shared clonotypes between healthy human individuals. Sequenced by immunoSEQ multiplex PCR; TCRdb stores in-frame clones only, minus some. The sample consists of roughly 700,000 clones, around 74% of them appearing once. Material for sequencing was memory CD4+ T cells sorted from blood. Subset indicated: CD45RA-negative fraction. These receptors came from a woman aged 30 to 39 in good health.

J is TRBJ2-4 and V is TRBV5-8; D is possibly TRBD2 (5 bases). The CDR3 consists of 13 residues. CDR1 is SGHTS, CDR2 YDEGEE, per germline. CDR3 in DNA: TGTTCCTCCAGGACTCTAGCCAAAAACATTCAGTACTTC. This sequence encodes CSSRTLAKNIQYF.

CDR3 sequence (DNA): TGCGCCAGCAGCTTGCGAGGAGATTATAACTATGGCTACACCTTC. It translates to CASSLRGDYNYGYTF. V and J are TRBV5-1 and TRBJ1-2, with D uncertain. CDR3 length equals 15 residues. V was pared by 1 base and J by 1 base, with 11 bases between. Germline V gene data show CDR1 as SGHRS and CDR2 as YFSETQ.

The chain recombines TRBV28 with TRBJ2-3; TRBD2 is a possible D gene (6 bases). Trimming pared 1 base from V and 0 bases from J, leaving 20 bases between. Germline V gene data show CDR1 as MDHEN and CDR2 as SYDVKM. The CDR3 runs to 19 residues. CDR3 DNA: TGTGCCAGCAGTTTATCCCCATGGCGGGACCAAACTAGCACAGATACGCAGTATTTT. Translated, it gives CASSLSPWRDQTSTDTQYF.

A word on this clone: Mismatch with germline at one junction end may stem from a read error. The chain is built from TRBV28 and TRBJ2-1, with unresolved D. This CDR3 comprises 11 residues. Per germline, CDR1 MDHEN and CDR2 SYDVKM. The CDR3 protein is CASSLYSEQFF. The CDR3 DNA is TGTGCCAGCAGTCTTTACAGTGAGCAGTTCTTC.

The gene calls are TRBV28 and TRBJ2-6; 7 bases agree with TRBD1. This CDR3 region has 23 residues. After removal of 6 bases from V and 0 bases from J, the junction contained 26 bases not matched to a gene. Per the germline V gene, CDR1 is MDHEN and CDR2 is SYDVKM. DNA for the CDR3: TGTGCCAGCAGCCTCACCACAGGGGATAGACCATTTACCCCCAACTCTGGGGCCAACGTCCTGACTTTC. Its translation: CASSLTTGDRPFTPNSGANVLTF.

The chain employs TRBV5-1 and TRBJ1-1, with 9 bases lining up with TRBD1. V shed 1 base, J shed 0 bases, and the junction held 1 base outside the gene matches. Germline CDR1 reads SGHRS; CDR2 reads YFSETQ. The CDR3 consists of 15 residues. Here the CDR3 DNA reads TGCGCCAGCAGCTTGCGGACAGGGGTGAACACTGAAGCTTTCTTT. Amino acid sequence: CASSLRTGVNTEAFF.

The gene calls are TRBV4-1 and TRBJ2-3; 8 nucleotides line up with TRBD2. Unmatched junction bases numbered 11, after V lost 4 bases and J lost 5 bases. This CDR3 comprises 16 residues. Per the germline V gene, CDR1 is MGHRA and CDR2 is YSYEKL. CDR3 sequence (DNA): TGCGCCAGCAGCCCACGCACACGGGAGGGGAAAGATACGCAGTATTTT. Protein product: CASSPRTREGKDTQYF.

V is TRBV19 and J is TRBJ1-1; D gene uncertain. The CDR3 loop spans 14 amino acids. With 8 bases removed from V and 5 bases from J, the gap between germline ends came to 18 bases. Germline V gene data show CDR1 as LNHDA and CDR2 as SQIVND (reference sequence). Written as DNA, the CDR3 is TGTGCCAGTGTGGGGAGATCCGGGTCTACTGAAGCTTTCTTT. Its protein is CASVGRSGSTEAFF. The full variable domain, with the rest looked up from reference TRBV19 and TRBJ1-1, is DGGITQSPKYLFRKEGQNVTLSCEQNLNHDAMYWYRQDPGQGLRLIYYSQIVNDFQKGDIAEGYSVSREKKESFPLTVTSAQKNPTAFYLCASVGRSGSTEAFFGQGTRLTVV.

The V and J genes are TRBV28 and TRBJ2-5; TRBD1 aligns across 10 bases. This CDR3 region has 16 residues. V lost 4 bases to trimming and J lost 4 bases; unmatched junction nucleotides: 9. From germline, CDR1 is MDHEN and CDR2 SYDVKM. The CDR3 here is CASSYQGQGFGETQYF. The CDR3 DNA sequence: TGTGCCAGCAGTTATCAGGGACAGGGGTTTGGAGAGACCCAGTACTTC. Filled out from reference TRBV28 and TRBJ2-5, the complete variable domain reads DVKVTQSSRYLVKRTGEKVFLECVQDMDHENMFWYRQDPGLGLRLIYFSYDVKMKEKGDIPEGYSVSREKKERFSLILESASTNQTSMYLCASSYQGQGFGETQYFGPGTRLLVL.

A note on this clone: The same CDR3 can be traced to other DNA sequences in this sample. The DNA for the CDR3 is TGTGCCAGCAGCCGCATCGGCACAGATACGCAGTATTTT. It translates to CASSRIGTDTQYF. The rearrangement joins TRBV27 to TRBJ2-3, with no clear D. CDR1 MNHEY and CDR2 SMNVEV come from the germline V gene (reference sequence). Trimming took off 6 bases at V and 1 base at J, with 8 bases between the two ends. CDR3 length: 13 residues.

As concerns this clone: The junction does not match germline at one end; this may be a read error. V usage is TRBV7-9 and J usage is TRBJ2-3, with 9 bases matching TRBD1. The V gene's germline CDR1 is SEHNR and CDR2 FQNEAQ (reference sequence). The CDR3 consists of 17 residues. The CDR3 bases are TGTGCCAGCAGGACCGGGACAGGGAAGCCTAGCATAGATACGCAGTATTTT. As protein: CASRTGTGKPSIDTQYF. The full variable domain, with the rest looked up from reference TRBV7-9 and TRBJ2-3, is DTGVSQNPRHKITKRGQNVTFRCDPISEHNRLYWYRQTLGQGPEFLTYFQNEAQLEKSRLLSDRFSAERPKGSFSTLEIQRTEQGDSAMYLCASRTGTGKPSIDTQYFGPGTRLTVL.

Of note for this clone: Other DNA sequences within the sample encode an identical CDR3. V gene TRBV7-9 combines with J gene TRBJ1-1, with a weak D call TRBD1 (5 bases). V was shortened by 5 bases and J by 3 bases, with 10 bases between the two germline ends. The V gene's germline CDR1 is SEHNR and CDR2 FQNEAQ (reference sequence). The CDR3 extends over 13 amino acids. Written as DNA, the CDR3 is TGTGCCAGCAGCCCGCAGGGTTACACTGAAGCTTTCTTT. It translates to CASSPQGYTEAFF.

This chain joins TRBV28 and TRBJ2-7; maybe TRBD1 (6 bases). This CDR3 contains 15 residues. The V and J ends lost 5 bases and 5 bases respectively, with 19 bases between them. CDR1 is MDHEN, CDR2 SYDVKM, per germline. The CDR3 spells CASSDRGKVIDEQYF. DNA of the CDR3: TGTGCCAGCAGTGATAGGGGGAAGGTAATCGACGAGCAGTACTTC.

V is TRBV19 and J is TRBJ1-5; 9 nucleotides agree with TRBD1. Germline CDR1 and CDR2: LNHDA and SQIVND (reference sequence). This CDR3 contains 16 residues. V shed 3 bases and J 9 bases; nucleotides not matched to a gene: 12. This CDR3 is CASSMRTGDPGGPQHF. In DNA, the CDR3 is TGTGCCAGTAGTATGAGGACAGGGGACCCAGGGGGGCCCCAGCATTTT.

V is TRBV5-6 and J is TRBJ1-1; D call uncertain. The germline gives CDR1 SGHDT, CDR2 YYEEEE. The germline V and J ends were trimmed by 3 bases and 0 bases, with 12 bases remaining between them. The CDR3 runs 15 residues. As DNA, the CDR3 is TGTGCCAGCAGCTCCACCGACACTATGAACACTGAAGCTTTCTTT. It encodes CASSSTDTMNTEAFF. Supplemented by reference TRBV5-6 and TRBJ1-1, the full variable domain reads DAGVTQSPTHLIKTRGQQVTLRCSPKSGHDTVSWYQQALGQGPQFIFQYYEEEERQRGNFPDRFSGHQFPNYSSELNVNALLLGDSALYLCASSSTDTMNTEAFFGQGTRLTVV.

The chain has TRBV5-1 and TRBJ2-3; D may correspond to TRBD1 or TRBD2 (6 bases each). The CDR3 runs 14 residues. V was clipped by 5 bases and J by 3 bases, with 13 bases between them. Looked up from germline, CDR1 is SGHRS and CDR2 is YFSETQ. CDR3: CASRGGLSTDTQYF. The DNA of the CDR3 is TGCGCCAGCAGAGGGGGACTGTCAACAGATACGCAGTATTTT.

The chain employs TRBV19 and TRBJ1-5; D is perhaps TRBD1 (6 bases). V was pared by 3 bases and J by 2 bases, with 20 bases between. CDR3 length: 18 residues. Germline V gene lookup returns CDR1 LNHDA and CDR2 SQIVND (reference sequence). This chain's CDR3 is CASSISSGAGKGNQPQHF. CDR3 in DNA: TGTGCCAGTAGTATCAGCTCAGGGGCCGGTAAGGGCAATCAGCCCCAGCATTTT.

This clone was counted a few times. The V gene is TRBV4-2, the J gene TRBJ2-6, with D tentatively TRBD2 (5 bases). V was cut by 0 bases and J by 0 bases, with 6 bases left in between. Germline values: CDR1 LGHNA, CDR2 YNFKEQ. This CDR3 has 16 amino acids. The CDR3 DNA follows: TGTGCCAGCAGCCAAGACGGGGACTCTGGGGCCAACGTCCTGACTTTC. It is translated as CASSQDGDSGANVLTF.

Concerning this clone itself: Other DNA sequences within the sample encode an identical CDR3. The chain employs TRBV2 and TRBJ2-7; 16 bases line up with TRBD2. The CDR3 loop spans 15 amino acids. CDR1 and CDR2 (germline): SNHLY, FYNNEI. Losses at the gene ends were 6 bases for V and 2 bases for J; bases not matched to a gene: 1. CDR3: CASRGTSGRAYEQYF. CDR3 coding DNA: TGTGCCAGCAGGGGGACTAGCGGGAGGGCCTACGAGCAGTACTTC.

The gene calls are TRBV2 and TRBJ1-4; D is undetermined. Looked up from germline, CDR1 is SNHLY and CDR2 is FYNNEI. V lost 0 bases and J 8 bases, leaving 13 bases between the germline ends. This CDR3 spans 15 amino acids. Written as DNA, the CDR3 is TGTGCCAGCAGTGAAGCAGTGGCGGTAAAAGAAAAACTGTTTTTT. It is translated as CASSEAVAVKEKLFF.

Only one count was recorded for this clone. The chain recombines TRBV2 with TRBJ1-4; D remains ambiguous. The length of the CDR3 is 15 residues. Germline V gene sequence: CDR1 SNHLY, CDR2 FYNNEI. Trimming took off 4 bases at V and 6 bases at J, with 15 bases between the two ends. In nucleotides, the CDR3 is TGTGCCAGCAGTGCGTTGACTTCTAGGCATGAAAAACTGTTTTTT. It is translated as CASSALTSRHEKLFF.

This clone was seen only a few times. The genes are TRBV6-6 and TRBJ2-7; D uncertain. Germline CDR1 reads MNHNY; CDR2 reads SVGAGI (reference sequence). Between the trimmed V and J ends, which lost 6 bases and 7 bases, there was a span of 16 bases. CDR3 length: 13 amino acids. The CDR3 coding sequence is TGTGCCAGCAGGTCTGGACGCAGTAGGGAGCAGTACTTC. Its protein is CASRSGRSREQYF.

The chain is built from TRBV2 and TRBJ1-2, with 10 bases identical to TRBD1. The CDR3 spans 14 residues. Germline V gives CDR1 SNHLY, CDR2 FYNNEI. The J segment lost 3 bases and the V segment lost 7 bases, leaving 5 bases of the junction unmatched. The CDR3 region has the DNA TGTGCCAGCACTAGGACAGGGGGTGACTATGGCTACACCTTC. It translates to CASTRTGGDYGYTF.

V and J are TRBV2 and TRBJ1-2; D gene ambiguous. The CDR3 is 14 amino acids. V gave up 1 base and J gave up 4 bases, with 10 bases separating them. The germline gives CDR1 SNHLY, CDR2 FYNNEI. CDR3 DNA sequence: TGTGCCAGCAGTGAAGGCACTGCGGGCTATGGCTACACCTTC. Translated: CASSEGTAGYGYTF.

The V call is TRBV19, the J call TRBJ1-5, with 10 bases that match TRBD1. CDR3 length equals 17 residues. Losses at the gene ends were 3 bases for V and 3 bases for J; bases not matched to a gene: 8. Germline assignment: CDR1 LNHDA and CDR2 SQIVND (reference sequence). The CDR3 spells CASSITGTGAFNQPQHF. CDR3 bases: TGTGCCAGTAGTATCACCGGGACAGGGGCTTTCAATCAGCCCCAGCATTTT.